This section outlines one T cell receptor (beta chain) sequence together with its context. Its target antigen remains unknown. Base qualities are not provided; no much larger clone lies one nucleotide away. V loses 5 bases of germline sequence and J loses 2 bases, and the interval between the two ends is 6 bases. The CDR3 holds 12 amino acids from the cysteine to the phenylalanine. This entry keeps only the CDR3 DNA: 36 bases, framed from base 1. The germline V gene (reference sequence) sets CDR1 to GTSNPN and CDR2 to SVGIG. These data belong to a study of T cell changes during pregnancy in multiple sclerosis (dated by TCRdb to the late 2010s). Looking at the study overall: In women with multiple sclerosis, the researchers looked at how the T cell repertoire shifted as pregnancy progressed.

Libraries were made using the immunoSEQ multiplex PCR assay. Drawn from immuneACCESS, this table holds only the in-frame rearrangements with V and J called that TCRdb kept. Clones are partly lost; checked studies trace under half to an unresolved V gene and leave the rest unexplained. This sample gives approximately 100,000 clones in total; just under 95% of them show up just once. Approximately 1.5% of the sample is held by the ten biggest clonotypes. The receptor comes from a female donor with multiple sclerosis, enrolled in a pregnancy study. The chain is encoded by TRBV30 joined to TRBJ2-2; the D gene remains uncertain. The sequencing used peripheral blood, collected after pregnancy. In nucleotide form, the sequence is TGTGCCTGGGGCCATAACACCGGGGAGCTGTTTTTT. This encodes CAWGHNTGELFF.